In its sample, the clone carrying this T cell receptor (beta chain) was seen once. Its specificity is unknown. Germline V CDR1 and CDR2: MNHEY, SVGEGT. The V end lost 6 bases, the J end lost 5 bases, and 19 bases lay between the germline ends. The CDR3 is 16 residues long. Investigators amplified TCR beta CDR3 regions from RNA transcripts. Investigators did first-round RT-PCR with HTBI primers, then second-round multiplex PCR. TCRdb independently ran MiXCR on the multiplex PCR reads; one entry per CDR3 protein. The sample records approximately 210,000 distinct CDR3 sequences, just under 30% being singletons. These data are taken from a study of Graves' ophthalmopathy and Graves' hyperthyroidism. Whole-study findings and limits: With roughly 65% sensitivity and about 78% specificity, the model predicted ophthalmopathy progression.

J is TRBJ2-2 and V is TRBV6-2 or TRBV6-3; either TRBD1 or TRBD2 may supply D (6 bases each). The sample comprised peripheral blood. The source of this sequence is a man in his forties or fifties with Graves' ophthalmopathy. This chain's CDR3 is CASSAMGGLTTGELFF. DNA of the CDR3: TGTGCCAGCAGCGCGATGGGGGGCCTAACGACCGGGGAGCTGTTTTTT.